These 27 T cell receptor beta chains originate from one sample sequenced in a study of blood T cell repertoires in COVID-19. Some clones are missing from TCRdb's copy, which holds only in-frame ones; the method was immunoSEQ multiplex PCR. Here the sample spans tens of thousands of clones, roughly 90% being singletons. The source material was peripheral blood. All receptors derive from a middle-aged man with acute or convalescent COVID-19.

The chain uses TRBV6-6 and TRBJ2-1; 12 bases line up with TRBD2. CDR3 size: 16 residues. CDR1 MNHNY and CDR2 SVGAGI come from the germline V gene (reference sequence). V lost 6 bases to trimming and J lost 4 bases; unmatched junction nucleotides: 7. The CDR3 loop reads CASSPQLAGGYNEQFF. The CDR3 nucleotides are TGTGCCAGCAGCCCCCAGCTAGCGGGAGGGTACAATGAGCAGTTCTTC.

The V call is TRBV27, the J call TRBJ2-2; maybe TRBD2 (6 bases). The length of the CDR3 is 17 residues. V lost 1 base to trimming and J lost 4 bases, with 16 bases between them. Germline assignment: CDR1 MNHEY and CDR2 SMNVEV (reference sequence). DNA of the CDR3: TGTGCCAGCAGTTTATGGGGAGGAGCGGAAATCACCGGGGAGCTGTTTTTT. As protein: CASSLWGGAEITGELFF.

CDR3 sequence: CASKRSGANVLTF. The CDR3 nucleotides read TGTGCCAGCAAGAGATCTGGGGCCAACGTCCTGACTTTC. The V call is TRBV12-3 or TRBV12-4, the J call TRBJ2-6; D gene uncertain. CDR3 length equals 13 residues. The germline V and J ends were trimmed by 7 bases and 1 base, with 5 bases remaining between them.

The chain links TRBV2 to TRBJ1-5; 8 bases align to TRBD1. The CDR3 runs 14 residues. Per germline, CDR1 SNHLY and CDR2 FYNNEI. V dropped 6 bases and J dropped 8; count of bases not matched to a gene: 9. CDR3 bases: TGTGCCAGCAGGGATGGACAGGGCGGGAAGCCCCAGCATTTT. Protein product: CASRDGQGGKPQHF.

The chain is built from TRBV6-2 or TRBV6-3 and TRBJ2-5, with 11 positions matching TRBD2. Unmatched junction bases numbered 10, after V lost 3 bases and J lost 4 bases. Germline V gene data show CDR1 as MNHEY and CDR2 as SVGEGT. This CDR3 has 17 residues. CDR3 loop: CASSYATSGTRGETQYF. The CDR3 DNA sequence: TGTGCCAGCAGTTATGCGACTAGCGGGACGAGGGGAGAGACCCAGTACTTC.

The chain combines TRBV18 with TRBJ2-3, with TRBD2 matching over 10 bases. Germline V lookup: CDR1 KGHSH, CDR2 LQKENI. The length of the CDR3 is 15 residues. The V gene end was trimmed by 2 bases and the J gene end by 4 bases; junction bases not matched to a gene: 3. The CDR3 spells CASSPGTSDPDTQYF. CDR3 nucleotides: TGTGCCAGCTCACCAGGGACTAGCGACCCAGATACGCAGTATTTT.

The genes are TRBV19 and TRBJ1-2; D not certain. The V gene's germline CDR1 is LNHDA and CDR2 SQIVND (reference sequence). Deletions cut 3 bases from V and 1 base from J, with 9 bases between. The CDR3 has 14 residues. The CDR3 spells CASSIFSVNYGYTF. DNA for the CDR3: TGTGCCAGTAGTATTTTCTCGGTTAACTATGGCTACACCTTC. Combining the CDR3 with reference TRBV19 and TRBJ1-2 gives the whole variable domain DGGITQSPKYLFRKEGQNVTLSCEQNLNHDAMYWYRQDPGQGLRLIYYSQIVNDFQKGDIAEGYSVSREKKESFPLTVTSAQKNPTAFYLCASSIFSVNYGYTFGSGTRLTVV.

This clone came up a few times. The chain employs TRBV3-1 (or the pseudogene TRBV3-2) and TRBJ2-7; 7 bases map to TRBD1. V gave up 4 bases and J gave up 2 bases; unmatched junction bases: 2. CDR3 length: 13 amino acids. Germline values: CDR1 LGHDT, CDR2 YNNKEL (reference sequence). CDR3 sequence: CASSRQGPYEQYF. The CDR3 nucleotides are TGTGCCAGCAGCCGACAGGGCCCCTACGAGCAGTACTTC.

The chain uses TRBV9 and TRBJ2-1; TRBD1 aligns across 9 bases. Germline CDR1 reads SGDLS; CDR2 reads YYNGEE. J gave up 1 base and V 7 bases, and 0 bases lay outside the gene matches. CDR3 length: 13 amino acids. The CDR3, as DNA: TGTGCCAGCGGGACAGGGTCCTACAATGAGCAGTTCTTC. This translates into CASGTGSYNEQFF.

The rearrangement links TRBV5-4 to TRBJ2-1, with D maybe TRBD1 (6 bases). In germline, CDR1 is SGHNT, CDR2 YYREEE (reference sequence). Trimming cost V 4 bases and J 2 bases, with 10 bases left between them. The CDR3 extends over 14 amino acids. For the CDR3, the DNA is TGTGCCAGCAGCAGCAGGGGTCCCTACAATGAGCAGTTCTTC. Translating gives CASSSRGPYNEQFF.

This chain joins TRBV7-8 and TRBJ2-2, with D perhaps TRBD1 (5 bases). This CDR3 spans 15 amino acids. Trimming took off 5 bases at V and 2 bases at J, with 12 bases between the two ends. The germline V gene encodes CDR1 SGHVS and CDR2 FQNEAQ. This chain's CDR3 is CASSPRQSNTGELFF. The CDR3 bases are TGTGCCAGCAGCCCCCGACAGTCAAACACCGGGGAGCTGTTTTTT. The full variable domain, in which reference TRBV7-8 and TRBJ2-2 provide the parts outside the CDR3, is GAGVSQSPRYKVAKRGQDVALRCDPISGHVSLFWYQQALGQGPEFLTYFQNEAQLDKSGLPSDRFFAERPEGSVSTLKIQRTQQEDSAVYLCASSPRQSNTGELFFGEGSRLTVL.

The V gene is TRBV6-2 or TRBV6-3, the J gene TRBJ2-1; 7 bases fit TRBD1. The germline V gene has CDR1 MNHEY and CDR2 SVGEGT. V was pared by 6 bases and J by 6 bases, with 14 bases of the junction left unmatched. The CDR3 consists of 16 residues. DNA of the CDR3: TGTGCCAGCAGCCCTCGACAGGGAACTTCAGGCAATGAGCAGTTCTTC. Translating gives CASSPRQGTSGNEQFF.

The rearrangement links TRBV6-5 to TRBJ2-1, with 7 bases matching TRBD2. The germline V gene encodes CDR1 MNHEY and CDR2 SVGAGI. The CDR3 is made up of 12 amino acids. Trimming took 7 bases from V and 10 from J; bases not matched to a gene: 7. The CDR3 DNA follows: TGTGCCAGCACCGGGGGGTCATGGGAGCAGTTCTTC. Residues: CASTGGSWEQFF.

The chain recombines TRBV29-1 with TRBJ1-3; D not certain. The germline gives CDR1 SQVTM, CDR2 ANQGSEA. This CDR3 has 12 residues. The DNA of the CDR3 is TGCAGTGTCCGAGACATTGGAAACACCATATATTTT. This sequence encodes CSVRDIGNTIYF.

V is TRBV4-1 and J is TRBJ2-1; D is perhaps TRBD2 (6 bases). CDR3 size: 15 residues. Germline V gene sequence: CDR1 MGHRA, CDR2 YSYEKL. V was trimmed by 5 bases and J by 9 bases, leaving 20 bases between them. CDR3 sequence reads: CASSSRSRSGPEQFF. CDR3 coding DNA: TGCGCCAGCAGCTCTAGGTCAAGGAGCGGGCCTGAGCAGTTCTTC.

The V gene is TRBV4-2, the J gene TRBJ2-2; TRBD1 matches at 7 bases. Per the germline V gene, CDR1 is LGHNA and CDR2 is YNFKEQ. The CDR3 is 15 amino acids. V lost 0 bases and J lost 3; bases outside the gene matches: 1. CDR3 region: CASSQDGTDTGELFF. Here the CDR3 DNA reads TGTGCCAGCAGCCAAGATGGGACAGACACCGGGGAGCTGTTTTTT.

The V gene is TRBV3-1 (or the pseudogene TRBV3-2), the J gene TRBJ2-3; tentatively, D is TRBD2 (6 bases). CDR1 is LGHDT and CDR2 is YNNKEL in the germline V gene (reference sequence). Between the trimmed V and J ends, which lost 5 bases and 6 bases, there was a span of 9 bases. This CDR3 region has 12 residues. The CDR3 spells CASSFLADTQYF. CDR3 in DNA: TGTGCCAGCAGCTTCCTAGCGGATACGCAGTATTTT.

The J gene is TRBJ2-5, the V gene TRBV5-4; the match to TRBD1 covers 8 bases. The CDR3 length is 15 residues. Trimming took 5 bases from V and 5 from J; bases not matched to a gene: 11. Germline CDR1 SGHNT, CDR2 YYREEE (reference sequence). The CDR3 DNA is TGTGCCAGCAGAATAGGGGGCAGGGGGCGGGAGACCCAGTACTTC. Encoded protein: CASRIGGRGRETQYF.

This clone was picked up one time. An end of the junction differs from the germline gene, which may be a read error. This sequence joins TRBV3-1 (or the pseudogene TRBV3-2) and TRBJ1-2; no firm D call. In germline, CDR1 is LGHDT, CDR2 YNNKEL (reference sequence). This CDR3 is built from 13 residues. The DNA for the CDR3 is TGTGCCAGCAGCCAAGGGCTCGGCCAGCGCCTCGACTTC. This translates into CASSQGLGQRLDF.

The chain combines TRBV3-1 (or the pseudogene TRBV3-2) with TRBJ2-5; the D gene is possibly TRBD1 (5 bases). Germline V gene data show CDR1 as LGHDT and CDR2 as YNNKEL (reference sequence). Between the trimmed V and J ends, which lost 0 bases and 4 bases, there was a span of 12 bases. This CDR3 spans 15 amino acids. The CDR3 sequence: CASSQDWGLGETQYF. The DNA for the CDR3 is TGTGCCAGCAGCCAAGACTGGGGCCTCGGAGAGACCCAGTACTTC.

This chain connects TRBV7-7 to TRBJ2-5; D not resolved. The germline V gene has CDR1 SSHAT and CDR2 FNYEAQ (reference sequence). This CDR3 has 11 amino acids. The V end was cut by 5 bases, the J end by 5 bases, with 6 bases between. The CDR3 DNA sequence: TGTGCCAGCAGCCCCGGGGAGACCCAGTACTTC. It codes for CASSPGETQYF. The entire variable domain, with the rest obtained from reference TRBV7-7 and TRBJ2-5, is as follows: GAGVSQSPRYKVTKRGQDVTLRCDPISSHATLYWYQQALGQGPEFLTYFNYEAQPDKSGLPSDRFSAERPEGSISTLTIQRTEQRDSAMYRCASSPGETQYFGPGTRLLVL.

The V and J genes are TRBV15 and TRBJ2-7; weak D call: TRBD2 (5 bases). There are 13 residues in the CDR3. The germline V and J ends were trimmed by 6 bases and 3 bases, with 12 bases remaining between them. Germline CDR1 is LNHNV and CDR2 is YYDKDF (reference sequence). The CDR3, as DNA: TGTGCCACCAGTGCGGGCCCCCTCTACGAGCAGTACTTC. Amino acids: CATSAGPLYEQYF.

The chain is built from TRBV2 and TRBJ2-5; maybe TRBD2 (6 bases). The CDR3 is 13 amino acids. Trimming left V 6 bases short and J 5 bases short, with 13 bases between. Per the germline V gene, CDR1 is SNHLY and CDR2 is FYNNEI. The CDR3: CASSGRLRETQYF. The CDR3 DNA follows: TGTGCCAGCAGCGGGAGATTACGGGAGACCCAGTACTTC. Drawing the rest from reference TRBV2 and TRBJ2-5, the complete variable domain is EPEVTQTPSHQVTQMGQEVILRCVPISNHLYFYWYRQILGQKVEFLVSFYNNEISEKSEIFDDQFSVERPDGSNFTLKIRSTKLEDSAMYFCASSGRLRETQYFGPGTRLLVL.

The sample holds a few counts of this clone. The chain links TRBV19 to TRBJ2-2, with 8 nucleotides matching TRBD1. This CDR3 region has 14 residues. Losses at the gene ends were 9 bases for V and 0 bases for J; bases not matched to a gene: 3. The V gene's germline CDR1 is LNHDA and CDR2 SQIVND (reference sequence). CDR3 DNA sequence: TGTGCCAGCCGGGACAGGCCGAACACCGGGGAGCTGTTTTTT. Its protein product is CASRDRPNTGELFF.

This rearrangement joins TRBV5-6 to TRBJ2-7; D remains ambiguous. The CDR3 spans 13 residues. CDR1 and CDR2 (germline): SGHDT, YYEEEE. Trimming left V 3 bases short and J 4 bases short, with 11 bases between. The CDR3 is CASSSGSAYEQYF. CDR3 sequence (DNA): TGTGCCAGCAGCTCCGGGTCGGCGTACGAGCAGTACTTC.

The CDR3 here is CASGPGQLSGNTIYF. For the CDR3, the DNA is TGTGCTAGTGGCCCCGGACAGCTCTCTGGAAACACCATATATTTT. This sequence joins TRBV12-5 and TRBJ1-3, with D maybe TRBD1 (6 bases). This CDR3 has 15 amino acids. Germline V gene sequence: CDR1 LGHNT, CDR2 FRNRAP. V dropped 6 bases and J dropped 0 bases, with 12 bases sitting between them.

This clone has a single count. The rearrangement links TRBV5-1 to TRBJ2-5; D may be TRBD2 (6 bases). V shed 4 bases and J shed 7 bases, with 26 bases lying between them. In germline, CDR1 is SGHRS, CDR2 YFSETQ. The CDR3 spans 17 residues. The CDR3 coding sequence is TGCGCCAGCAGCCCGATGGCTGGGAGCGGGTTGGGCGGGACCCAGTACTTC. The encoded protein is CASSPMAGSGLGGTQYF.